This T cell receptor (beta chain) was recovered during a study of OX40 agonist ivuxolimab in advanced cancers. Study information: Dose-escalation patients' cancers were hepatocellular carcinoma, melanoma, renal cell or head and neck cancer.

Profiling relied on immunoSEQ multiplex PCR, and the TCRdb table lists in-frame clones only, not all of them. This sample has around 20,000 clones, with roughly 70% found just once. V was cut by 2 bases and J by 3 bases, with 12 bases left in between. Germline V CDR1 and CDR2: MNHEY, SMNVEV (reference sequence). The CDR3 has 15 amino acids. The material sequenced was CD4+ or CD8+ T cells sorted from blood, taken in a trial of the OX40 agonist ivuxolimab. This clonotype was obtained from an adult with an advanced solid tumor such as melanoma, head and neck, liver or kidney cancer. The genes are TRBV27 and TRBJ2-3, with D maybe TRBD2 (6 bases). This CDR3 is CASSLRLARTDTQYF. CDR3 DNA: TGTGCCAGCAGTTTAAGGCTAGCGAGGACAGATACGCAGTATTTT.